The entry that follows covers one TCR beta chain sequence. What antigen it recognizes has not been identified. Nothing much larger sits one base from this clone, and base qualities are not available. The germline V gene encodes CDR1 SNHLY and CDR2 FYNNEI. A distance of 13 bases separates the germline ends of V and J, which lose 3 bases and 7 bases respectively. The CDR3, from cysteine to phenylalanine, totals 14 residues. Solely the CDR3 DNA is kept, with 42 bases framed from the first base. These data are taken from a study of cytomegalovirus exposure and HLA in healthy donors (dated by TCRdb to 2015 to 2018). For context, the study as a whole: An earlier analysis of several hundred of the donors reported 250 to 300 Gb of sequence data and about 120 million unique TCR beta sequences obtained from approximately 180 million T cells. Approximately 300 gigabases of sequencing data and approximately 91 million unique TCR sequences made up an early release that covered around 640 HLA-typed donors. Among the roughly 410 genotyped donors, about 85% belonged to the genetic ancestry cluster associated with self-reported Caucasian donors. The study aimed to test whether signatures of past pathogen exposure could be identified by cataloging public T cell receptors. Using immunosequencing, the study profiled T cell repertoires from fewer than 700 subjects and related those repertoires to cytomegalovirus serostatus. Besides the first cohort of some 670 subjects, a separate validation cohort made up of 120 different subjects was used. The study combined high-throughput TCR immunosequencing, statistical association of individual TCRs with disease status, and machine learning to predict cytomegalovirus infection status. To study patterns of TCR occurrence, a later analysis re-analyzed previously published TCR beta repertoires from several hundred donors and added high-resolution HLA genotyping. In the later analysis, no new phenotypic data were used to find candidate immune exposures; instead, reliance was placed on TCR beta sequences and their occurrence across donors. In an earlier analysis of 587 of the donors, high-throughput TCR beta sequencing was used to judge whether each TCR beta V gene segment behaved as functional or pseudogenic. Donor age, sex, ethnicity and CMV serostatus were collected together with the repertoire data. A later genetic analysis used genome-wide SNP genotypes for about three fifths of the 666 donors, treating that subset as a discovery cohort. All discovery cohort repertoires had been generated on a single sequencing platform. Both class I and class II loci were covered by HLA typing, at four-digit resolution. The number of typed donors differed by locus: roughly 629-640 for A, B, C, DRB1 and DQB1; approximately 520 for DQA1; about 600 for DPA1; and 450 to 480 for DPB1. Five DR-DQ haplotypes were treated as single units for association and clustering because of strong linkage in the cohort. Among roughly 400 genotyped donors of the cohort, an average of approximately 240,000 unique TCR beta nucleotide sequences was sequenced per donor, of which roughly 18% were non-productive. The full study reports these points: A group of highly shared sequence variants was considered likely to be a technical artifact of the sequencing pipeline. An earlier analysis of approximately 570 of the donors showed that most TCR beta V segments appeared in productive rearrangements either about 87% or about 30% of the time, which broadly matched IMGT annotations. It was suggested by the authors that the approach could potentially be generalized to other disease states and immunological phenotypes. Immune exposure information for the cohort was limited to CMV serostatus. The cohort was sequenced for TCR beta chains only, and without alpha or paired-chain data the features that could be detected were limited. Most TCR sequences were seen in very few donors, while some public TCRs were found in many individuals. A later analysis found that TCR association rates varied across HLA loci, with DRB1 alleles showing the most associated TCRs and HLA-C alleles the fewest. The study gave a list of 150 to 200 TCR beta chains associated with cytomegalovirus. In a later genetic analysis, a missense DCLRE1C variant was associated with V-gene and J-gene trimming of TCR beta chains, and the association was replicated in an independent cohort. Compared with the approximately 720-donor mean, donors in an Asian-associated ancestry cluster had fewer N-insertions in productive TCRs, according to a later genetic analysis. Presence/absence analyses assumed roughly uniform sequencing depth across donors, an assumption that may not hold. A further reported finding was that TCR beta sequences accurately predicted the HLA-A and HLA-B alleles for most subjects in the first cohort. Some IMGT-functional V segments, including TRBV6-2 and TRBV6-3, could not be told apart with the 87-base-pair reads, so those segments were excluded. When HLA alleles, especially DR and DQ, strongly co-occurred, attributing TCR associations to individual alleles was difficult. According to a later analysis, parvovirus B19, influenza, CMV and Epstein-Barr virus appeared linked to several top co-occurrence clusters. A few of the identified cytomegalovirus-associated TCR beta chains were confirmed in vitro to be specific for cytomegalovirus antigens. A later analysis found that most CMV-associated TCR beta chains appeared HLA-restricted, with HLA associations seemingly driven largely by CMV exposure. A later analysis associated around 16,000 TCR beta sequences with specific HLA alleles at a false discovery rate of 0.05. Correlated functional status among segregating V segments might be attributable to linkage disequilibrium, but an unknown experimental factor could not be ruled out. Cytomegalovirus status was reported to be diagnosed by the classifier with high specificity and sensitivity in both the original and validation cohorts. In a later analysis, HLA-associated TCR beta chains were found to be more clonally expanded and to have lower generation probabilities than equally common non-associated chains. Because counts were too low, seventeen rarely observed V segments, including chromosome 9 orphons, were left out of the earlier analysis of approximately 580 of the donors. Because some donors lacked HLA typing at each locus, the association tests relied only on the typed subset.

In total, over 600 healthy bone marrow donors made up the cohort. At the time of sampling, all cohort members were nominally healthy, though unrecorded immune exposures were likely present. The donor tested CMV seropositive, placing the donor among the approximately 290 seropositive members of the cohort. A peripheral blood sample was provided by each donor, and peripheral blood mononuclear cells were used for TCR beta sequencing. Genomic DNA extraction from the blood cell samples was performed with the Qiagen DNeasy Blood Extraction Kit. The library was prepared using the immunoSEQ multiplex PCR assay. For the multiplex PCR, a mixture combining 60 forward primers for TCR Vbeta segments and 13 reverse primers for TCR Jbeta segments was used. A multiplex PCR assay on genomic DNA amplified the CDR3 region of rearranged TCR beta genes. Amplified TCR beta libraries were sequenced as 87-base-pair reads on the Illumina HiSeq System. The authors' analysis ran thus. A later analysis tallied tens of millions of unique TCR beta chains across the 550 to 850 repertoires, and some 12 million of those chains were shared by two or more donors. A nearest-neighbor algorithm error-corrected the raw reads and collapsed the reads into unique sequences, merging closely related sequences to remove PCR and sequencing errors. Alignment of CDR3 sequences to IMGT reference sequences was used to assign V, D and J gene segments. For a sequence to be retained, at least a six-nucleotide match to both a V gene segment and a J gene segment was required. Rearrangements were called productive when the CDR3 lacked stop codons and stayed in frame with V and J; all others were non-productive. Following IMGT convention, CDR3 was defined as the stretch from the second conserved V-encoded cysteine to the conserved J-encoded phenylalanine. The earlier analysis of a few hundred of the donors excluded sequences that lacked an unambiguous match to a single V gene segment. In an earlier analysis of several hundred of the donors, V segments were called functional above 56.7% productive rearrangements and were called segregating when the between-donor standard deviation exceeded 5%. To diagnose cytomegalovirus status from the catalog of TCR beta chain sequences, a statistical classification framework was built. In a later analysis, TCR nucleotide sequences were compared against IMGT/GENE-DB human TR gene sequences so that V and J genes could be assigned. The TCRdist pipeline was used in a later analysis to assign CDR3 sequences and most-parsimonious VDJ recombination scenarios. In a later analysis, each TCR beta chain was defined by its CDR3 amino acid sequence together with its V-gene family, and reads lacking a unique V-gene family were excluded. To address suspected cross-contamination and a sequencing artifact, a later analysis removed several hundred highly shared, low-generation-probability nucleotide sequences. In a later analysis, a clonal expansion index for each public chain was calculated from normalized within-repertoire ranks of inferred template counts. A later analysis computed generation probabilities with a VDJ recombination model fitted to out-of-frame rearrangements, and checked the results against IGoR. In a later analysis, hypergeometric tests were used to score TCR-TCR, TCR-HLA and TCR-CMV co-occurrence, with a repertoire-size bias correction applied to TCR pairs. False discovery rates were estimated in a later analysis by permuting HLA or CMV assignments 20 times. In a later analysis, co-occurring TCRs were grouped using DBSCAN, with TCRdist sequence similarity added in when clustering inside HLA-allele-positive subsets. Co-occurrence clustering excluded repertoires with fewer than 30,000 or more than 120,000 public chains, plus five with anomalous nucleotide sharing. Entries here come from immuneACCESS through TCRdb and include only in-frame sequences with V and J called. Some clones fail to appear in such tables; in the studies checked, an unresolved V gene covers under half of the shortfall, and the cause of the remainder is unknown. That table gives V, J and clone size, and the DNA gave D and trimming. The table for this sample lists 150,000 to 200,000 clones; 60% to 75% of them were counted only once. Approximately 3% of the sample lies in the top ten.

The sequence was collected from a woman in her 50s in good health and CMV-seropositive. The chain employs TRBV2 and TRBJ1-5; TRBD1 is a possible D gene, resting on 6 matching bases. Sequencing was carried out using PBMCs. The DNA is as follows: TGTGCCAGCAGTGACCAGGGGCTGGGGCAGCCCCAGCATTTT. The translation is CASSDQGLGQPQHF.